The next 7 T cell receptor beta chains were all read from a single sample in a study of blood T cell repertoires in COVID-19. This table comes from immunoSEQ multiplex PCR, and its TCRdb copy is limited to in-frame clones, with some not included. The profile covers 490,000 or so clones, with approximately 91% appearing a single time and approximately 8% taken by the ten largest. The sequenced sample consisted of PBMCs or T cells enriched from blood (not recorded which). These receptors came from a woman aged 55-70 years who had recovered from COVID-19.

The chain links TRBV4-1 to TRBJ1-3; D might be TRBD1 (6 bases). Germline CDR1 reads MGHRA; CDR2 reads YSYEKL. V was trimmed by 4 bases and J by 4 bases, leaving 14 bases between them. The CDR3 runs to 15 residues. CDR3: CASSPGGGVGNTIYF. Here the CDR3 DNA reads TGCGCCAGCAGCCCCGGGGGGGGCGTAGGAAACACCATATATTTT.

The V and J genes are TRBV6-5 and TRBJ1-2, with 7 bases identical to TRBD1. Looked up from germline, CDR1 is MNHEY and CDR2 is SVGAGI. With V trimmed by 2 bases and J by 4 bases, 1 base remained unmatched. The CDR3 has 13 residues. For the CDR3, the DNA is TGTGCCAGCAGTTACCGGGACAGCTATGGCTACACCTTC. Translating gives CASSYRDSYGYTF.

This chain links TRBV6-5 with TRBJ1-6, with TRBD1 matching 10 bases. V shed 5 bases and J 7 bases; nucleotides not matched to a gene: 2. CDR3 size: 14 residues. CDR1 and CDR2 from the germline V gene are MNHEY and SVGAGI. The CDR3 region is CASSLDRGNSPLHF. In DNA form, the CDR3 reads TGTGCCAGCAGTCTGGACAGGGGGAATTCACCCCTCCACTTT.

This rearrangement joins TRBV10-1 to TRBJ2-1, with 12 bases matching TRBD2. This CDR3 spans 17 amino acids. From germline, CDR1 is WNHNN and CDR2 SYGVQD (reference sequence). The V gene end was trimmed by 6 bases and the J gene end by 5 bases; junction bases not matched to a gene: 11. The CDR3, as DNA: TGCGCCAGCAGCCCCATCCTAGCGGGGGGGGACCACAATGAGCAGTTCTTC. Its protein is CASSPILAGGDHNEQFF.

V and J are TRBV24-1 and TRBJ2-7, with TRBD1 as a possible D gene (6 bases). Trimming pared 1 base from V and 5 bases from J, leaving 8 bases between. Germline V gene sequence: CDR1 KGHDR, CDR2 SFDVKD. This CDR3 has 13 residues. The CDR3 is CATSDFAGDEQYF. For the CDR3, the DNA is TGTGCCACCAGTGATTTTGCAGGGGACGAGCAGTACTTC.

V usage is TRBV2 and J usage is TRBJ1-3; 7 positions match TRBD1. The length of the CDR3 is 15 residues. Trimming removed 5 bases from V and 3 bases from J; junction bases left unmatched: 7. Germline V gene lookup returns CDR1 SNHLY and CDR2 FYNNEI. The CDR3 region is CASSPQGIVGNTIYF. DNA of the CDR3: TGTGCCAGCAGTCCACAGGGGATAGTTGGAAACACCATATATTTT.

The chain has TRBV18 and TRBJ1-2; 8 bases map to TRBD1. This CDR3 is built from 16 residues. J gave up 4 bases and V 1 base, and 8 bases lay outside the gene matches. CDR1 and CDR2 from the germline V gene are KGHSH and LQKENI. CDR3 nucleotides: TGTGCCAGCTCACCACTCGTCCAGGGGGCCGGCTATGGCTACACCTTC. The encoded protein is CASSPLVQGAGYGYTF.